The 19 T cell receptor beta chains in this list originate from one sample, sequenced in a study of identical twins. Each CDR3 protein is one row after TCRdb ran MiXCR on the 5' RACE reads. The sample consists of approximately 600,000 distinct CDR3 sequences, roughly 7.1% of them appearing once. The same sample was also studied in work on yellow fever vaccine responses in identical twins.

Sequencing was performed on PBMCs. Receptors were obtained from a young woman in good health.

This clonotype was detected ten times or more. The chain has TRBV20-1 and TRBJ2-7, with a weak D call TRBD2 (6 bases). Trimming took off 5 bases at V and 3 bases at J, with 14 bases between the two ends. Per germline, CDR1 DFQATT and CDR2 SNEGSKA (reference sequence). The CDR3 is 13 amino acids. This CDR3 is CSAARLDLYEQYF. The CDR3 DNA reads TGCAGTGCTGCAAGACTAGACCTCTACGAGCAGTACTTC.

The chain links TRBV29-1 to TRBJ2-7; 12 positions agree with TRBD1. CDR1 is SQVTM and CDR2 is ANQGSEA in the germline V gene. With V trimmed by 7 bases and J by 7 bases, 8 bases remained unmatched. The CDR3 consists of 13 residues. CDR3 in amino acids: CSAPGQGAGEQYF. CDR3 DNA sequence: TGCAGCGCTCCGGGACAGGGGGCTGGTGAGCAGTACTTC.

The genes are TRBV12-3 or TRBV12-4 and TRBJ1-4; no clear D. Trimming pared 3 bases from V and 1 base from J, leaving 9 bases between. This CDR3 region has 15 residues. This chain's CDR3 is CASSFEGGTNEKLFF. The DNA for the CDR3 is TGTGCCAGCAGTTTTGAGGGCGGAACTAATGAAAAACTGTTTTTT.

The chain has TRBV28 and TRBJ1-3; D gene uncertain. The CDR3 is made up of 14 amino acids. In germline, CDR1 is MDHEN, CDR2 SYDVKM. The V and J ends lost 3 bases and 1 base respectively, with 7 bases between them. DNA for the CDR3: TGTGCCAGCAGTTTTTTGGGTTCTGGAAACACCATATATTTT. Protein sequence: CASSFLGSGNTIYF. Drawing the rest from reference TRBV28 and TRBJ1-3, the complete variable domain is DVKVTQSSRYLVKRTGEKVFLECVQDMDHENMFWYRQDPGLGLRLIYFSYDVKMKEKGDIPEGYSVSREKKERFSLILESASTNQTSMYLCASSFLGSGNTIYFGEGSWLTVV.

This clonotype was counted ten times or more. The rearrangement uses TRBV12-3 or TRBV12-4 and TRBJ2-5, with a tentative D call TRBD1 (6 bases). The ends were cut back, 5 bases at V and 1 base at J, with 14 bases in the middle. CDR3 length: 15 residues. The CDR3 region is CASSTTGRGQETQYF. In DNA, the CDR3 is TGTGCCAGCAGTACGACAGGAAGGGGCCAAGAGACCCAGTACTTC.

The J gene is TRBJ2-4, the V gene TRBV20-1, with TRBD1 as a possible D gene (6 bases). CDR1 is DFQATT and CDR2 is SNEGSKA in the germline V gene (reference sequence). Trimming pared 3 bases from V and 0 bases from J, leaving 12 bases between. The CDR3 contains 15 residues. CDR3 sequence (DNA): TGCAGTGCTAGGTTCAGGGGATTAGCCAAAAACATTCAGTACTTC. The encoded protein is CSARFRGLAKNIQYF.

This clonotype was seen a few times. This chain's CDR3 is CASSPTASTGELFF. The CDR3 DNA sequence: TGTGCCAGCAGCCCGACAGCCTCCACCGGGGAGCTGTTTTTT. The J gene is TRBJ2-2, the V gene TRBV7-7; D perhaps matches TRBD1 (5 bases). V shed 5 bases and J shed 4 bases, with 11 bases lying between them. Germline V CDR1 and CDR2: SSHAT, FNYEAQ (reference sequence). The CDR3 covers 14 residues.

The chain has TRBV7-7 and TRBJ2-7, with 10 positions matching TRBD2. The V segment lost 10 bases and the J segment 2 bases; nucleotides outside the gene matches: 20. Germline-derived CDR1 and CDR2 are SSHAT and FNYEAQ (reference sequence). This CDR3 spans 18 amino acids. DNA of the CDR3: TGTGCCATCTGTTTATTAGGACTAGCGGATCGTTCAGCCTACGAGCAGTACTTC. Its protein product is CAICLLGLADRSAYEQYF. The variable domain in full, with the rest retrieved from reference TRBV7-7 and TRBJ2-7, is GAGVSQSPRYKVTKRGQDVTLRCDPISSHATLYWYQQALGQGPEFLTYFNYEAQPDKSGLPSDRFSAERPEGSISTLTIQRTEQRDSAMYRCAICLLGLADRSAYEQYFGPGTRLTVT.

The CDR3 loop reads CATSTGEGQPQHF. Here the CDR3 DNA reads TGTGCCACCAGCACAGGGGAAGGTCAGCCCCAGCATTTT. V gene TRBV15 combines with J gene TRBJ1-5, with D possibly TRBD1 on 6 matching bases. The CDR3 is made up of 13 amino acids. Trimming stripped 4 bases from V and 6 bases from J, with 10 bases between. Per the germline V gene, CDR1 is LNHNV and CDR2 is YYDKDF (reference sequence).

This chain joins TRBV12-5 and TRBJ1-5; no definite D call. V lost 2 bases and J 9 bases, leaving 8 bases between the germline ends. Looked up from germline, CDR1 is LGHNT and CDR2 is FRNRAP. The CDR3 has 12 residues. The DNA for the CDR3 is TGTGCTAGTGGTTTGCCCCCGGGGCCCCAGCATTTT. As protein: CASGLPPGPQHF.

This clonotype was detected many times. The chain couples TRBV4-1 to TRBJ2-3; 15 positions agree with TRBD2. The CDR3 has 22 residues. Trimming at V came to 0 bases and at J to 5 bases, leaving 18 bases not matched to a gene. Germline V gene data show CDR1 as MGHRA and CDR2 as YSYEKL. CDR3 bases: TGCGCCAGCAGCCAAGAATCGAGCTTGCGGACTAGCGGGAGGGTTGGCCAAGATACGCAGTATTTT. It encodes CASSQESSLRTSGRVGQDTQYF.

This clonotype was seen a few times. This chain connects TRBV24-1 to TRBJ1-2, with D uncertain. Per the germline V gene, CDR1 is KGHDR and CDR2 is SFDVKD. The V gene lost 3 bases and the J gene lost 8 bases, with 12 bases spanning the gap. CDR3 length equals 13 residues. This CDR3 is CATSDVDTFGYTF. DNA of the CDR3: TGTGCCACCAGTGATGTCGACACGTTCGGCTACACCTTC.

This clonotype was counted only a few times. The rearrangement uses TRBV24-1 and TRBJ2-5, with TRBD1 as a possible D gene (5 bases). This CDR3 is 15 amino acids long. The germline V gene encodes CDR1 KGHDR and CDR2 SFDVKD. The V gene lost 1 base and the J gene lost 3 bases, with 11 bases spanning the gap. The CDR3 protein is CATSDFRQGEETQYF. The CDR3 DNA reads TGTGCCACCAGTGATTTTCGACAAGGGGAAGAGACCCAGTACTTC.

This clonotype occurred a few times. The genes are TRBV20-1 and TRBJ1-5, with 7 nucleotides matching TRBD1. Germline assignment: CDR1 DFQATT and CDR2 SNEGSKA (reference sequence). Germline trimming cut 3 bases from V and 4 bases from J; bases unmatched to any gene: 6. The CDR3 extends over 14 amino acids. In DNA, the CDR3 is TGCAGTGCTAGTCCCGGGACAGCTAATCAGCCCCAGCATTTT. This gives the protein CSASPGTANQPQHF.

This clonotype was observed many times. V and J are TRBV29-1 and TRBJ2-1, with TRBD2 identical over 9 bases. CDR1 is SQVTM and CDR2 is ANQGSEA in the germline V gene. The length of the CDR3 is 12 residues. V shed 5 bases, J shed 8 bases, and the junction held 4 bases outside the gene matches. The CDR3 protein is CSVSGRIDEQFF. The CDR3 DNA reads as TGCAGCGTTAGCGGGAGGATTGATGAGCAGTTCTTC.

This clonotype showed up just a few times. The chain links TRBV9 to TRBJ2-7; D is unresolved. Trimming removed 0 bases from V and 0 bases from J, with 7 bases in between. There are 14 residues in the CDR3. The germline gives CDR1 SGDLS, CDR2 YYNGEE. CDR3 DNA sequence: TGTGCCAGCAGCGTAGATCTCCGCTCCTACGAGCAGTACTTC. Translating gives CASSVDLRSYEQYF.

In its sample, this clonotype was seen many times. The J gene is TRBJ2-3, the V gene TRBV15; D gene ambiguous. V gave up 0 bases and J gave up 0 bases, with 13 bases separating them. CDR1 and CDR2 from the germline V gene are LNHNV and YYDKDF (reference sequence). The CDR3 spans 17 residues. The CDR3 DNA follows: TGTGCCACCAGCAGAGATGGAGAGGTTACTAGCACAGATACGCAGTATTTT. Residues: CATSRDGEVTSTDTQYF.

This clonotype turned up a few times. The J gene is TRBJ1-2, the V gene TRBV12-3 or TRBV12-4; 8 positions match TRBD1. This CDR3 has 13 residues. V trimming: 7 bases; J trimming: 6 bases; junction bases outside the gene matches: 7. CDR3 bases: TGTGCCAGCATCACCCAGGGGGCGCATGGCTACACCTTC. This codes for CASITQGAHGYTF.

Only a few counts were recorded for this clonotype. The rearrangement joins TRBV12-3 or TRBV12-4 to TRBJ1-5; maybe TRBD1 (5 bases). V was trimmed by 7 bases and J by 2 bases, leaving 15 bases between them. The CDR3 has 15 amino acids. The CDR3 DNA follows: TGTGCCAGCACCCTCGGGGGAAGTGGCAATCAGCCCCAGCATTTT. Amino acid sequence: CASTLGGSGNQPQHF.